This TCR beta chain was captured in a study of regulatory T cells in long-lasting Graves disease (dated by TCRdb to 2020 to 2023). With respect to the entire study: Persistent Graves' disease was defined as persistently positive TSH receptor autoantibodies together with antithyroid drug treatment for over 5 years. Patients with persistent Graves' disease were compared with patients with newly diagnosed Graves' disease using TCR sequencing and RNA sequencing of peripheral blood. The study was registered as a clinical trial and conducted in China. A total of roughly 33 samples underwent TCR sequencing: around 13 from persistent and some 20 from newly diagnosed Graves' disease patients. Persistent Graves' disease patients in the clinical cohort had taken antithyroid drugs for approximately 10 years on average.

On the study overall, not on this receptor specifically: Sequencing and analysis were restricted to the TCR beta chain. The small sample size was acknowledged by the authors as a limitation that may reduce accuracy. Lower TCR Shannon entropy and fewer highly expanded clones were observed in persistent Graves' disease patients than in newly diagnosed patients, which suggested clonal expansion. TRBV28, TRBJ1-2 and TRBJ2-5 were preferentially used in persistent disease, while TRBV20-1 and TRBJ2-1 were favored in newly diagnosed disease. Persistent patients shared more public clonotypes among themselves (approximately 2,500) than newly diagnosed patients did (roughly 910). Only peripheral blood was studied, because thyroid tissue, the primary lesion, was inaccessible.

V is trimmed back by 6 bases and J by 0 bases, and the junction contains 3 bases that no gene match accounts for. From the germline V gene, CDR1 is MNHNS and CDR2 is SASEGT. Reading from cysteine to phenylalanine, the CDR3 counts 14 amino acids. Kept here is only the CDR3 DNA, which spans 42 bases and is read in frame from base 1. This clonotype was picked up many times. Its binding antigen is unknown. No base-level quality is on record; no much larger clone is a single base apart. Library prep was done by multiplex PCR. Instrument on record: Illumina HiSeq 4000. To build TCR beta libraries, CDR3 regions were amplified by Arm-PCR using iRepertoire HTBI primers. Gel purification was performed on PCR products prior to sequencing. Per the source publication's procedure: Across samples, 62 TRBV and 14 TRBJ segments were identified and used for gene usage analysis of CDR3 amino acid clonotypes. COPE and FqMerger were used to merge filtered high-quality paired reads into contigs. BLAST was used to align contigs to the IMGT TRBV, TRBD and TRBJ reference genes, and CDR3 was defined following IMGT. Highly expanded clones were defined as clonotypes with a frequency above 0.1%. Repertoire diversity was measured by Shannon entropy, and V-J evenness by the Gini coefficient. A clonotype was considered public if more than one individual shared it. TCRdb cleaned the public reads at Q25 with fastp, built clones with MiXCR and kept in-frame beta chains. Merged by CDR3 protein, the rows form single entries marked with the most common genes and DNA. TCRdb, not the original authors, processed these V and J calls. The sample profile shows a few hundred thousand distinct CDR3 sequences; around 22% of them were found once. The ten largest make up roughly 26% of the sample.

In the paper's terms, the time point label means: persistent/refractory GD, antithyroid drugs over 5 years with positive TRAb. For both TCR sequencing and RNA sequencing, RNA was extracted from PBMCs in TRIzol. The diagnosis of Graves' disease followed American Thyroid Association guidelines. Patients for the study were recruited at an endocrinology department in Xi'an, China. From each patient, around 9.3 milliliters of peripheral blood was collected into an EDTA anticoagulant tube. Ficoll Paque Plus density gradient separation was used to isolate PBMCs, and no further T cell sorting was done. An Agilent 2100 Bioanalyzer and agarose gel were used to check RNA quality, while a NanoDrop 2000 measured RNA concentration.

This TCR was sampled from a female donor with Graves disease. This specimen consisted of peripheral blood mononuclear cells (PBMCs), obtained when the disease was refractory, from a patient treated with antithyroid drugs. The chain joins TRBV6-1 to TRBJ1-1; TRBD1 agrees with 8 junctional bases. In nucleotides, the sequence is TGTGCCAGCAGCCCAGGGGGCCTGAACACTGAAGCTTTCTTT. Translated, this is CASSPGGLNTEAFF.